In its sample, the clone carrying this T cell receptor beta chain was seen many times. Its matching antigen is unknown. The germline V and J ends were trimmed by 3 bases and 4 bases, with 10 bases remaining between them. Germline V gene sequence: CDR1 DFQATT, CDR2 SNEGSKA (reference sequence). This CDR3 has 13 amino acids. The source of the sample is a study of neurological immune-mediated disorders. Study-level points and caveats: Private repertoires in all groups were suggested, as expanded clones shared no CDR3 amino acid sequences across subjects.

Healthy controls consisted of blood bank volunteers in Maryland, USA. The cells used in sorted libraries, CD4+ or CD8+ T cells, numbered roughly 910,000. In every sequencing run, more than 170 million TCR-beta sequences were generated from 15-18 subjects. TCRdb reanalysed the 5' RACE reads using MiXCR and keeps one entry per CDR3 protein. The data contain just over 30,000 distinct CDR3 sequences, less than 5% of them singletons. The sequence was collected from a woman in her forties in good health. The specimen sequenced was CD4+ T cells from blood. The chain carries TRBV20-1 and TRBJ1-5; unclear D gene. For the CDR3, the DNA is TGCAGTGCTAGCCCCGATATGAATCAGCCCCAGCATTTT. Translated: CSASPDMNQPQHF.